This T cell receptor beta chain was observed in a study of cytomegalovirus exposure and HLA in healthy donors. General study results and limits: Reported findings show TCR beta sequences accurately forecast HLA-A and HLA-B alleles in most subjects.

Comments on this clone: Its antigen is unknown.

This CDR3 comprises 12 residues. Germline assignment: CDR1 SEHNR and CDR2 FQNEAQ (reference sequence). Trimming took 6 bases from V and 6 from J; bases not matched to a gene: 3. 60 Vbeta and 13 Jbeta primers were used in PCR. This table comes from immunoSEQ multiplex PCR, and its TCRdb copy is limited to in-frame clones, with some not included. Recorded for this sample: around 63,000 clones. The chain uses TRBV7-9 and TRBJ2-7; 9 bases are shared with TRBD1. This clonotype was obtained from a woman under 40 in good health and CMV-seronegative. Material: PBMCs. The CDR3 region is CASRGTGLEQYF. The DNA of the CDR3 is TGTGCCAGCAGGGGGACAGGGCTCGAGCAGTACTTC.